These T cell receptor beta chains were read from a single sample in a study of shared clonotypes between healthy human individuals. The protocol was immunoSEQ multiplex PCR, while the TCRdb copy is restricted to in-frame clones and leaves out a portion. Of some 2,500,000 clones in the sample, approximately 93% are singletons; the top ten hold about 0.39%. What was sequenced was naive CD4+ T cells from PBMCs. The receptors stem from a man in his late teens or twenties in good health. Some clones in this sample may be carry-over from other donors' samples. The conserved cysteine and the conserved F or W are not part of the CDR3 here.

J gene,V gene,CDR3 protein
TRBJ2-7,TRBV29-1,SVSGASGASYEQY
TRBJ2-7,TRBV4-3,ASSQGGQRTYEQY
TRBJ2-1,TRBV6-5,ASSPTGVSYNEQF
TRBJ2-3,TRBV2,ASEERVESDTQY
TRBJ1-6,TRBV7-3,ASSLQGLNSPLH
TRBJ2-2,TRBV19,ASSLRPSSGLASTGELF
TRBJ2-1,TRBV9,ASSVDFRRTGFNEQF
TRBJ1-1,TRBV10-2,ASTLTGVNTEAF
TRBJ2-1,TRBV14,ASSRTWLGLAGDKDEQF
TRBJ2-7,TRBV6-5,ASSWTSGSSYEQY
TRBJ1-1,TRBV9,ASSVGPGPSEAF
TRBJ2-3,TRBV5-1,ASSPGLATDTQY
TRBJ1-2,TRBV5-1,ASSRQGAYGYT
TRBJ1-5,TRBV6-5,ASMRGREQPQH
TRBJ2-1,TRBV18,ASSPPTAGQGAYNEQF
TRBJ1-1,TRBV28,ASRHGTGATEAF
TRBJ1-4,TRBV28,ASVQGATNEKLF
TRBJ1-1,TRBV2,ASSDRWNTEAF
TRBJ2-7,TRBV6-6,ASSHSGRSYEQY
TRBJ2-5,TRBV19,ASSTGSQETQY
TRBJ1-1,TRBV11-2,ASSLVFWGIDGNTEAF
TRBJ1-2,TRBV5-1,ASSGSGGSTYGYT
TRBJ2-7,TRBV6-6,ASRPLGEPYEQY
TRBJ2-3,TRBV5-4,ASSLETSGGDTQY
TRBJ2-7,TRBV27,ASSFASPRTGTSYEQY
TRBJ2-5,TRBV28,ASSSPTRVQETQY
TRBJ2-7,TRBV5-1,ASSPRRDRGEQY
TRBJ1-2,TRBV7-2,ASSLAVGGQNGYT
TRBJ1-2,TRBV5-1,ASSLDVTLGSYGYT
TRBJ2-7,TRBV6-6,ASSGLAETYEQY
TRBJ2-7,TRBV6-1,ASRLTGLEQY
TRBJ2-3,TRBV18,ASSPPRSPLAGGVSDTQY
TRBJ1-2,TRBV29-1,SASLFYRTNYGYT
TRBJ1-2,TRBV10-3,AISESGGYT
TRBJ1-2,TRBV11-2,ASSSFGRYGYT
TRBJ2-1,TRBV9,ASSVGFSGSGEQF
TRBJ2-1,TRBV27,ASSSWGGPYNEQF
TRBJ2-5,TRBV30,AWGLAGVETQY
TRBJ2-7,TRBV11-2,ASSRLLLAAPYEQY
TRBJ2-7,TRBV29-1,SVVGRFSYEQY
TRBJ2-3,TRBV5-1,ASSSRTGNTDTQY
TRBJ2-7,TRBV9,ASSVLGSGSIYEQY